Following are 26 T cell receptor beta chains from one sample sequenced in a study of cytomegalovirus exposure and HLA in healthy donors. Amplification used 60 Vbeta primers and 13 Jbeta primers. The repertoire was sequenced with immunoSEQ multiplex PCR; TCRdb's copy has only in-frame clones and lacks some. Of around 150,000 clones in the sample, approximately 70% were seen once. Sequenced: PBMCs. The receptor source for this set is a human donor in good health.

The V call is TRBV29-1, the J call TRBJ2-3, with TRBD2 identical over 7 bases. V trimming: 5 bases; J trimming: 0 bases; junction bases outside the gene matches: 5. CDR1 is SQVTM, CDR2 ANQGSEA, per germline. This CDR3 is 14 amino acids long. CDR3 sequence: CSVFLAASTDTQYF. The DNA for the CDR3 is TGCAGCGTTTTTCTAGCGGCTAGCACAGATACGCAGTATTTT.

This clone has only one observation. V usage is TRBV6-4 and J usage is TRBJ2-1; a weak D match, TRBD1 (6 bases). The CDR3 extends over 15 amino acids. CDR1 is MRHNA and CDR2 is SNTAGT in the germline V gene. V lost 6 bases and J lost 1, with 13 bases in between. CDR3 nucleotides: TGTGCCAGCAGGAAGGACAGTAAATCCTACAATGAGCAGTTCTTC. The encoded protein is CASRKDSKSYNEQFF.

CDR3 residues: CASSQVSGLADSWEFF. The CDR3 DNA sequence: TGCGCCAGCAGCCAAGTTAGTGGACTAGCGGACTCTTGGGAGTTCTTC. The chain links TRBV4-1 to TRBJ2-1; 10 bases agree with TRBD2. Per germline, CDR1 MGHRA and CDR2 YSYEKL. Unmatched junction bases numbered 14, after V lost 1 base and J lost 14 bases. The CDR3 consists of 16 residues.

This chain uses TRBV29-1 with TRBJ2-7; 8 bases are a match to TRBD1. The V gene's germline CDR1 is SQVTM and CDR2 ANQGSEA. V gave up 5 bases and J gave up 4 bases; unmatched junction bases: 7. The CDR3 loop spans 13 amino acids. The CDR3: CSVTTGAVYEQYF. The CDR3 coding sequence is TGCAGCGTTACGACAGGGGCTGTATACGAGCAGTACTTC.

This clone appeared a few times. The rearrangement joins TRBV11-3 to TRBJ2-1, with 13 bases matching TRBD2. V dropped 3 bases and J dropped 12; count of bases not matched to a gene: 8. The CDR3 totals 15 residues. Germline values: CDR1 SGHNT, CDR2 YENEEA. CDR3 coding DNA: TGTGCCAGCAGCTTTACTAGCGGGAGGGAGGGACGGCAGTTCTTC. This translates into CASSFTSGREGRQFF.

This chain uses TRBV27 with TRBJ2-7; possibly TRBD1 for D (5 bases). CDR1 is MNHEY and CDR2 is SMNVEV in the germline V gene (reference sequence). The CDR3 totals 15 residues. V was cut by 5 bases and J by 7 bases, with 21 bases left in between. The CDR3 is CASSPLGNRLGEQYF. The CDR3 DNA follows: TGTGCCAGCAGTCCCCTAGGGAACAGGCTGGGGGAGCAGTACTTC.

The V and J genes are TRBV5-1 and TRBJ2-3; 7 bases are shared with TRBD1. The CDR3 contains 16 residues. V lost 0 bases, J lost 2 bases, and 6 bases stayed unmatched. Germline values: CDR1 SGHRS, CDR2 YFSETQ. The CDR3 protein is CASSLALTGNTDTQYF. The CDR3 DNA reads as TGCGCCAGCAGCTTGGCCTTGACAGGGAACACAGATACGCAGTATTTT.

The rearrangement joins TRBV7-3 to TRBJ1-1; a possible D gene is TRBD1 (6 bases). V lost 4 bases, J lost 1 base, and 10 bases lay in between. This CDR3 has 14 amino acids. In germline, CDR1 is SGHTA, CDR2 FQGTGA. CDR3 sequence: CASSSDRWNTEAFF. Here the CDR3 DNA reads TGTGCCAGCAGCTCCGACAGGTGGAACACTGAAGCTTTCTTT.

The CDR3 DNA reads as TGTGCCAGCAGCCCGGCTAGCGGGAGGGCCTCCAATGAGCAGTTCTTC. Translated: CASSPASGRASNEQFF. The chain is built from TRBV9 and TRBJ2-1; 12 nucleotides agree with TRBD2. V trimming: 4 bases; J trimming: 6 bases; junction bases outside the gene matches: 8. Germline V gene data show CDR1 as SGDLS and CDR2 as YYNGEE. This CDR3 contains 16 residues.

The chain has TRBV4-3 and TRBJ2-5; 10 positions agree with TRBD1. Germline V gene sequence: CDR1 LGHNA, CDR2 YSLEER. Trimming cost V 4 bases and J 5 bases; bases outside gene matches: 7. The CDR3 has 15 residues. The CDR3 DNA follows: TGCGCCAGCAGCCCGACAGGGGGCGGTGGGGAGACCCAGTACTTC. Translated: CASSPTGGGGETQYF.

The J gene is TRBJ1-6, the V gene TRBV11-2; 10 nucleotides match TRBD1. CDR3 length: 15 residues. With V trimmed by 4 bases and J by 11 bases, 8 bases remained unmatched. Germline V CDR1 and CDR2: SGHAT, FQNNGV. For the CDR3, the DNA is TGTGCCAGCAGCTCCCTTAGGACAGGGGGGCCACCCCTCCACTTT. Translated, it gives CASSSLRTGGPPLHF.

V and J are TRBV28 and TRBJ2-5; D remains unclear. Trimming removed 11 bases from V and 1 base from J, with 8 bases in between. Germline lookup yields CDR1 MDHEN and CDR2 SYDVKM. There are 11 residues in the CDR3. CDR3: CALGSQETQYF. Here the CDR3 DNA reads TGTGCCTTGGGCAGCCAAGAGACCCAGTACTTC.

The CDR3 here is CASSPERGSYEQYF. The CDR3 DNA reads TGTGCCAGCAGTCCCGAGAGAGGGTCCTACGAGCAGTACTTC. The gene calls are TRBV27 and TRBJ2-7; maybe TRBD2 (5 bases). The CDR3 runs 14 residues. V lost 5 bases and J lost 1, with 12 bases in between. Per germline, CDR1 MNHEY and CDR2 SMNVEV (reference sequence).

The J gene is TRBJ1-1, the V gene TRBV18, with 11 positions matching TRBD1. J gave up 4 bases and V 0 bases, and 1 base lay outside the gene matches. Per germline, CDR1 KGHSH and CDR2 LQKENI. The length of the CDR3 is 15 residues. CDR3 sequence reads: CASSPPGTGGTEAFF. CDR3 nucleotide sequence: TGTGCCAGCTCACCACCCGGGACAGGGGGCACTGAAGCTTTCTTT.

About this clone: This specimen includes other DNA sequences encoding the same CDR3. V and J are TRBV29-1 and TRBJ1-5; maybe TRBD1 (5 bases). Germline V gives CDR1 SQVTM, CDR2 ANQGSEA. V was clipped by 4 bases and J by 4 bases, with 11 bases between them. CDR3 length: 13 amino acids. In DNA form, the CDR3 reads TGCAGCGTTGGCCAGGGAGGGAATCAGCCCCAGCATTTT. It specifies CSVGQGGNQPQHF.

The rearrangement uses TRBV5-1 and TRBJ2-4; TRBD1 matches at 11 bases. This CDR3 is 16 amino acids long. Looked up from germline, CDR1 is SGHRS and CDR2 is YFSETQ. Germline trimming cut 1 base from V and 5 bases from J; bases unmatched to any gene: 5. CDR3 loop: CASSLTGTGGENIQYF. In DNA form, the CDR3 reads TGCGCCAGCAGCTTGACCGGGACAGGGGGGGAAAACATTCAGTACTTC.

The gene calls are TRBV16 and TRBJ2-5, with TRBD1 matching 7 bases. The CDR3 consists of 15 residues. The germline gives CDR1 KGHSY, CDR2 FQNENV. V trimming: 5 bases; J trimming: 1 base; junction bases outside the gene matches: 7. The CDR3 reads CASSGNRGPQETQYF. The CDR3 DNA reads TGTGCCAGCAGCGGAAACAGGGGACCCCAAGAGACCCAGTACTTC.

This chain connects TRBV5-6 to TRBJ2-7, with TRBD2 matching 7 bases. The CDR3 extends over 15 amino acids. From germline, CDR1 is SGHDT and CDR2 YYEEEE. Germline trimming cut 4 bases from V and 2 bases from J; bases unmatched to any gene: 9. The CDR3, as DNA: TGTGCCAGCAGCCCCCCAGGGCGGGAGCCCTACGAGCAGTACTTC. This sequence encodes CASSPPGREPYEQYF.

The DNA of the CDR3 is TGTGCCAGCAGTTTGGGGGCCCTCACCGGGGAGCTGTTTTTT. Translating gives CASSLGALTGELFF. The gene calls are TRBV27 and TRBJ2-2; the D gene is possibly TRBD1 (6 bases). This CDR3 is built from 14 residues. In germline, CDR1 is MNHEY, CDR2 SMNVEV (reference sequence). Trimming took off 3 bases at V and 4 bases at J, with 9 bases between the two ends.

V usage is TRBV28 and J usage is TRBJ2-7; TRBD2 agrees at 12 bases. The CDR3 length is 17 residues. Trimming at V came to 2 bases and at J to 3 bases, leaving 8 bases not matched to a gene. In germline, CDR1 is MDHEN, CDR2 SYDVKM. The CDR3 loop is CASSLDTKTSGGYEQYF. For the CDR3, the DNA is TGTGCCAGCAGTTTAGACACCAAGACTAGCGGGGGCTACGAGCAGTACTTC. Full variable domain (missing parts from reference TRBV28 and TRBJ2-7): DVKVTQSSRYLVKRTGEKVFLECVQDMDHENMFWYRQDPGLGLRLIYFSYDVKMKEKGDIPEGYSVSREKKERFSLILESASTNQTSMYLCASSLDTKTSGGYEQYFGPGTRLTVT.

The genes are TRBV9 and TRBJ2-3; 7 positions agree with TRBD2. V shed 0 bases, J shed 2 bases, and the junction held 6 bases outside the gene matches. The germline CDR1 and CDR2 sequences are SGDLS and YYNGEE. The CDR3 contains 16 residues. CDR3 amino acids: CASSVDLAGATDTQYF. CDR3 DNA sequence: TGTGCCAGCAGCGTAGATTTGGCGGGAGCCACAGATACGCAGTATTTT.

This sequence joins TRBV10-3 and TRBJ1-2; D is possibly TRBD1 (5 bases). V was pared by 8 bases and J by 2 bases, with 18 bases between. Germline V gene sequence: CDR1 ENHRY, CDR2 SYGVKD. This CDR3 is built from 15 residues. The DNA of the CDR3 is TGTGCCATCTCCGCAGGGCCTGAGAAAAACTATGGCTACACCTTC. Amino acid sequence: CAISAGPEKNYGYTF.

The V call is TRBV19, the J call TRBJ2-1, with a tentative D call TRBD2 (6 bases). The V end was cut by 4 bases, the J end by 0 bases, with 13 bases between. This CDR3 has 16 amino acids. CDR1 LNHDA and CDR2 SQIVND come from the germline V gene (reference sequence). CDR3 coding DNA: TGTGCCAGTAGTAGGGCCCCTAGCGACTCCTACAATGAGCAGTTCTTC. Its protein is CASSRAPSDSYNEQFF.

V is TRBV28 and J is TRBJ2-2, with 7 positions matching TRBD1. J lost 4 bases, V lost 9 bases, and 11 bases had no gene match. Looked up from germline, CDR1 is MDHEN and CDR2 is SYDVKM. CDR3 size: 15 residues. CDR3 in DNA: TGTGCCAGGGGACAACGGGACAGACCCACCGGGGAGCTGTTTTTT. Residues: CARGQRDRPTGELFF.

This clone has just one count. The chain combines TRBV7-3 with TRBJ2-5, with unresolved D. Trimming pared 2 bases from V and 5 bases from J, leaving 9 bases between. There are 13 residues in the CDR3. Germline values: CDR1 SGHTA, CDR2 FQGTGA. The CDR3 spells CASSLELRETQYF. The CDR3 nucleotides read TGTGCCAGCAGCTTAGAGCTCCGGGAGACCCAGTACTTC.

This clone appeared a few times. The V and J genes are TRBV28 and TRBJ2-7, with 8 positions matching TRBD2. The CDR3 runs to 13 residues. Germline values: CDR1 MDHEN, CDR2 SYDVKM. The junction had 9 bases not matched to a gene; V was cut back by 11 bases and J by 3 bases. CDR3 residues: CAYRGTSSYEQYF. DNA for the CDR3: TGTGCCTACAGAGGGACTAGTAGCTACGAGCAGTACTTC.